A selection of T cell receptor beta chains follows, all from one sample in a study of radiation and T cells in renal cell carcinoma. Sequencing used immunoSEQ multiplex PCR; TCRdb keeps in-frame clones, though not all of them. The sample has about 140,000 clones, roughly 85% seen once. Sequencing used blood, obtained from a patient whose treatment included radiotherapy and nephrectomy. The source is a woman between 50 and 59 years old with renal cell carcinoma. Both conserved end residues are part of each CDR3. The order of the fields is V gene, D gene, clone size, J gene, CDR3 protein, CDR3 DNA. A D gene is named only where the DNA matches it firmly. Only part of the rows carry a size: once, few, many, or a class if the clone is expanded.

V gene: TRBV5-4
D gene: -
clone size: -
J gene: TRBJ1-1
CDR3 protein: CASSSAQGLIWGAFF
CDR3 DNA: TGTGCCAGCAGCTCGGCCCAGGGGCTAATATGGGGAGCTTTCTTT

V gene: TRBV18
D gene: -
clone size: once
J gene: TRBJ2-7
CDR3 protein: CASSPGAAHEQYF
CDR3 DNA: TGTGCCAGCTCACCAGGGGCGGCTCACGAGCAGTACTTC

V gene: TRBV6-1
D gene: -
clone size: -
J gene: TRBJ2-5
CDR3 protein: CASSPPGRKETQYF
CDR3 DNA: TGTGCCAGCAGTCCACCGGGTCGGAAAGAGACCCAGTACTTC

V gene: TRBV6-5
D gene: -
clone size: once
J gene: TRBJ2-7
CDR3 protein: CASSYAGEQYF
CDR3 DNA: TGTGCCAGCAGTTACGCGGGAGAGCAGTACTTC

V gene: TRBV2
D gene: TRBD2
clone size: -
J gene: TRBJ2-5
CDR3 protein: CASTSGREETQYF
CDR3 DNA: TGTGCCAGCACATCAGGGAGGGAAGAGACCCAGTACTTC

V gene: TRBV25-1
D gene: TRBD1
clone size: -
J gene: TRBJ2-5
CDR3 protein: CASSSDRGPETQYF
CDR3 DNA: TGTGCCAGCAGTTCAGACAGGGGGCCCGAGACCCAGTACTTC

V gene: TRBV6-1
D gene: -
clone size: -
J gene: TRBJ1-6
CDR3 protein: CASTKWGDQAPLHF
CDR3 DNA: TGTGCCAGCACCAAATGGGGGGATCAAGCACCCCTCCACTTT

V gene: TRBV7-2
D gene: -
clone size: -
J gene: TRBJ2-1
CDR3 protein: CASSLVGGSYNEQFF
CDR3 DNA: TGTGCCAGCAGCTTAGTAGGGGGGTCCTACAATGAGCAGTTCTTC

V gene: TRBV30
D gene: -
clone size: few
J gene: TRBJ1-1
CDR3 protein: CAWTWPGTEAFF
CDR3 DNA: TGTGCCTGGACGTGGCCCGGCACTGAAGCTTTCTTT

V gene: TRBV7-6
D gene: -
clone size: once
J gene: TRBJ2-7
CDR3 protein: CASSPRSTTYEQYF
CDR3 DNA: TGTGCCAGCAGCCCTCGTAGCACAACCTACGAGCAGTACTTC

V gene: TRBV19
D gene: -
clone size: few
J gene: TRBJ2-3
CDR3 protein: CATSPFADTQYF
CDR3 DNA: TGTGCCACCAGTCCTTTTGCGGATACGCAGTATTTT

V gene: TRBV18
D gene: TRBD1
clone size: -
J gene: TRBJ1-2
CDR3 protein: CASSPGTGAYGYTF
CDR3 DNA: TGTGCCAGCTCACCGGGGACAGGAGCCTATGGCTACACCTTC

V gene: TRBV7-2
D gene: -
clone size: -
J gene: TRBJ1-2
CDR3 protein: CASSLTAGVLYGYTF
CDR3 DNA: TGTGCCAGCAGCTTGACCGCAGGGGTACTTTATGGCTACACCTTC

V gene: TRBV19
D gene: TRBD2
clone size: -
J gene: TRBJ2-3
CDR3 protein: CASSIVLAGDTQYF
CDR3 DNA: TGTGCCAGTAGTATAGTCCTAGCGGGTGATACGCAGTATTTT

V gene: TRBV25-1
D gene: -
clone size: -
J gene: TRBJ1-2
CDR3 protein: CASSDRGAHLVDGYTF
CDR3 DNA: TGTGCCAGCAGCGACCGGGGGGCCCACCTCGTTGATGGCTACACCTTC

V gene: TRBV4-3
D gene: TRBD1
clone size: -
J gene: TRBJ1-2
CDR3 protein: CASSPDRVGTRVYHGYTF
CDR3 DNA: TGCGCCAGCAGCCCGGACAGGGTCGGGACAAGGGTTTATCATGGCTACACCTTC

V gene: TRBV28
D gene: -
clone size: -
J gene: TRBJ2-7
CDR3 protein: CASGTGGSYEQYF
CDR3 DNA: TGTGCCAGCGGGACGGGCGGGTCCTACGAGCAGTACTTC

V gene: TRBV9
D gene: TRBD1
clone size: -
J gene: TRBJ2-7
CDR3 protein: CASSVDWTGGEYF
CDR3 DNA: TGTGCCAGCAGCGTAGATTGGACAGGGGGCGAGTACTTC

V gene: TRBV6-6
D gene: TRBD1
clone size: -
J gene: TRBJ2-2
CDR3 protein: CASKEGQGDTGELFF
CDR3 DNA: TGTGCCAGCAAGGAGGGACAGGGCGACACCGGGGAGCTGTTTTTT